This T cell receptor beta chain comes out of a study of control samples from healthy donors and cancer patients. V lost 0 bases to trimming and J lost 7 bases; unmatched junction nucleotides: 4. The CDR3 is 15 amino acids. Germline V gene sequence: CDR1 LGHNA, CDR2 YNFKEQ. Repertoires were generated with immunoSEQ multiplex PCR, while TCRdb's copy carries only in-frame clones and drops some. The table shows approximately 35,000 clones, with about 93% occurring only once. V usage is TRBV4-2 and J usage is TRBJ1-2; TRBD1 agrees at 11 bases. The TCR comes from a man in his forties with colorectal cancer. Specimen: PBMCs. The CDR3 reads CASSQEGQGDRGYTF. The CDR3 bases are TGTGCCAGCAGCCAAGAGGGACAGGGGGATCGTGGCTACACCTTC.